The present TCR beta chain was sequenced within a study of post-analysis software for immune sequencing data. Study overall: As for disease course, relapsing-remitting, secondary progressive and progressive-relapsing multiple sclerosis were all included. Findings and caveats of the study: Controls showed significantly higher normalized Chao1 diversity than did multiple sclerosis patients. Patients carried roughly 5 TRBV segments more frequently than controls did, and TRBV5-6, TRBV5-1 and TRBV20-1 were among them. By F measure, samples from a shared preparation batch strongly co-clustered.

TCR beta cDNA libraries had unique molecular identifiers. cDNA molecules numbering some 500,000 came from approximately 0.91 to 9.4 million T cells. MiXCR, applied by TCRdb to the PCR reads, yields one record per CDR3 protein. The data contain 700,000 to 800,000 distinct CDR3 sequences, around 27% of them singletons. This clonotype has only a few counts. Its antigen is unknown. The germline V gene encodes CDR1 SQVTM and CDR2 ANQGSEA. J was trimmed by 9 bases and V by 7 bases; bases with no gene match: 26. The CDR3 totals 19 residues. This TCR derives from a girl between 10 and 17 years old with multiple sclerosis. Material for sequencing was blood. This rearrangement joins TRBV29-1 to TRBJ2-1; TRBD2 agrees at 11 bases. This CDR3 is CSADPRPTSGGQSGGEQFF. The CDR3 DNA reads TGCAGCGCCGACCCGAGGCCAACTAGCGGGGGTCAGAGTGGAGGTGAGCAGTTCTTC.